Listed below are T cell receptor beta chains from one sample, sequenced in a study of T cells in Graves' hyperthyroidism and ophthalmopathy. TCRdb recomputed calls from the multiplex PCR reads with MiXCR, one row per CDR3 protein. The repertoire has under 300,000 distinct CDR3 sequences, about an eighth of them found once; the top ten carry around 8%. What was sequenced was blood. These receptors originate from a woman aged 35 to 49 with Graves' hyperthyroidism. The CDR3 runs from the conserved cysteine through the conserved F or W. D genes are given only for firm matches. Part of the rows lack a size; the others show once, few, many or a class for expanded clones.

D	size	J	V	CDR3	DNA
NA	many	TRBJ2-3	TRBV7-9	CASSQGSSRTQYF	TGTGCCAGCAGCCAGGGATCTTCACGTACGCAGTATTTT
NA	NA	TRBJ1-2	TRBV28	CASSFQGLRGYTF	TGTGCCAGCAGTTTTCAGGGACTTCGGGGCTACACCTTC
TRBD1	many	TRBJ2-2	TRBV20-1	CSARDLRGRSKTGELFF	TGCAGTGCTAGAGACCTCAGGGGGCGCAGTAAAACCGGGGAGCTGTTTTTT
TRBD1	many	TRBJ2-1	TRBV29-1	CSVGAAGGHEQFF	TGCAGCGTTGGGGCGGCAGGGGGCCATGAGCAGTTCTTC
TRBD2	NA	TRBJ2-1	TRBV6-1	CASSTGTSGNNEQFF	TGTGCCAGCAGTACCGGGACTAGCGGAAACAATGAGCAGTTCTTC
NA	few	TRBJ2-3	TRBV5-1	CASSADRPSTDTQYF	TGCGCCAGCAGCGCGGACAGACCTAGCACAGATACGCAGTATTTT
NA	many	TRBJ1-3	TRBV12-3/TRBV12-4	CASSWAGPNTIYF	TGTGCCAGCAGTTGGGCAGGGCCAAACACCATATATTTT
NA	many	TRBJ1-4	TRBV12-3/TRBV12-4	CASSFQAGANEKLFF	TGTGCCAGCAGTTTTCAGGCAGGCGCTAATGAAAAACTGTTTTTT
NA	few	TRBJ2-1	TRBV7-6	CASSRELVNEQFF	TGTGCCAGCAGCCGTGAGCTGGTCAATGAGCAGTTCTTC
TRBD1	many	TRBJ1-1	TRBV2	CASRTGVLSPEAFF	TGTGCCAGCAGGACAGGGGTTTTGTCTCCCGAAGCTTTCTTT
NA	few	TRBJ1-2	TRBV19	CASSNVDRIYGYTF	TGTGCCAGTAGTAATGTTGACAGAATCTATGGCTACACCTTC
NA	many	TRBJ2-3	TRBV12-3/TRBV12-4	CASNQGFGEQYF	TGTGCCAGCAATCAGGGTTTTGGGGAGCAGTATTTT
NA	few	TRBJ2-1	TRBV3-1	CASSQEGQGWYNEQFF	TGTGCCAGCAGCCAAGAAGGGCAGGGGTGGTACAATGAGCAGTTCTTC
TRBD1	many	TRBJ1-1	TRBV2	CASSRSAGGTAEAFF	TGTGCCAGCAGTCGATCCGCAGGGGGGACGGCTGAAGCTTTCTTT
TRBD1	few	TRBJ1-2	TRBV19	CASSTLLNTPGTGGLYGYTF	TGTGCCAGTAGTACTCTACTAAACACTCCCGGGACAGGGGGGCTCTATGGCTACACCTTC
NA	many	TRBJ1-1	TRBV27	CASSQDTYTEAFF	TGTGCCAGCAGCCAGGACACGTACACTGAAGCTTTCTTT
NA	many	TRBJ2-6	TRBV2	CASKGAGANVLTF	TGTGCCAGCAAGGGGGCTGGGGCCAACGTCCTGACTTTC
NA	many	TRBJ1-6	TRBV5-1	CASSFGEKFGSYNSPLHF	TGCGCCAGCAGCTTCGGAGAAAAATTCGGGTCCTATAATTCACCCCTCCACTTT
TRBD2	NA	TRBJ2-5	TRBV25-1	CASSGSLAGGPWYQETQYF	TGTGCCAGCAGTGGAAGCCTAGCGGGAGGGCCTTGGTACCAAGAGACCCAGTACTTC
TRBD1	NA	TRBJ2-2	TRBV6-2/TRBV6-3	CASSWILQGAGELFF	TGTGCCAGCAGTTGGATCCTACAGGGGGCCGGGGAGCTGTTTTTT
NA	few	TRBJ1-5	TRBV5-8	CASSLDTGSGQPQHF	TGTGCCAGCAGCTTGGACACGGGATCAGGCCAGCCCCAGCATTTT
NA	NA	TRBJ2-1	TRBV11-3	CASGTRHNEQFF	TGTGCCAGTGGAACTAGACACAATGAGCAGTTCTTC
NA	NA	TRBJ1-2	TRBV7-9	CASSPVSARGYTF	TGTGCCAGCAGCCCGGTCTCTGCTCGCGGCTACACCTTC
NA	once	TRBJ2-2	TRBV6-5	CASSLIDEDSTLLFF	TGTGCCAGCAGTTTAATAGATGAGGACTCCACTTTGTTGTTTTTT
NA	many	TRBJ2-7	TRBV5-6	CASSLDGDYEQYF	TGTGCCAGCAGCTTGGACGGGGACTACGAGCAGTACTTC
TRBD1	many	TRBJ1-2	TRBV27	CASSLGTGGGYTF	TGTGCCAGCAGTTTAGGTACAGGGGGGGGCTACACCTTC
TRBD1	many	TRBJ1-5	TRBV10-3	CAISETGGQPQHF	TGTGCCATCAGTGAGACAGGGGGTCAGCCCCAGCATTTT
NA	many	TRBJ1-1	TRBV28	CASSLLGREAFF	TGTGCCAGCAGTTTACTGGGCCGCGAAGCTTTCTTT
NA	many	TRBJ2-3	TRBV12-3/TRBV12-4	CASSSRPRGLNTQYF	TGTGCCAGCAGTTCCCGGCCGAGGGGTTTAAATACGCAGTATTTT
NA	NA	TRBJ2-1	TRBV15	CATSSNRFSNEQFF	TGTGCCACCAGCAGTAACAGATTTAGCAATGAGCAGTTCTTC
NA	many	TRBJ1-1	TRBV2	CASSEGPIFIEAFF	TGTGCCAGCAGTGAGGGTCCAATATTCATTGAAGCTTTCTTT
NA	NA	TRBJ2-5	TRBV19	CASSISGTPQETQYF	TGTGCCAGTAGTATTTCCGGGACACCTCAAGAGACCCAGTACTTC
NA	NA	TRBJ1-3	TRBV6-1	CASRVNRAGNTIYF	TGTGCCAGCAGGGTTAACAGGGCCGGAAACACCATATATTTT
NA	few	TRBJ2-1	TRBV27	CASSSGPPSEQFF	TGTGCCAGCAGTTCGGGACCTCCCAGTGAGCAGTTCTTC
TRBD2	many	TRBJ2-7	TRBV7-2	CASSPGLAGTYEQYF	TGTGCCAGCAGCCCCGGACTAGCGGGAACCTACGAGCAGTACTTC
TRBD1	NA	TRBJ1-4	TRBV19	CASRTNRGVGEKLFF	TGTGCCAGTAGAACCAACAGGGGTGTTGGTGAAAAACTGTTTTTT
TRBD2	NA	TRBJ2-7	TRBV6-1	CASKTRRGGDPYEQYF	TGTGCCAGCAAAACCCGGCGGGGAGGGGACCCCTACGAGCAGTACTTC
TRBD1	many	TRBJ1-6	TRBV19	CATSDRVAYNSPLHF	TGTGCCACCTCCGACAGGGTGGCCTATAATTCACCCCTCCACTTT
TRBD2	NA	TRBJ2-7	TRBV6-1	CASRWTSSYEQYF	TGTGCCAGCAGGTGGACTAGCTCCTACGAGCAGTACTTC
NA	many	TRBJ1-1	TRBV6-1	CASILSHGTEAFF	TGTGCCAGCATTCTCAGCCATGGCACTGAAGCTTTCTTT
NA	many	TRBJ1-2	TRBV13	CASSSTGSGYGYTF	TGTGCCAGCAGCTCTACCGGCTCCGGCTATGGCTACACCTTC
TRBD1	many	TRBJ1-5	TRBV11-3	CASSPGTATGAQHF	TGTGCCAGCAGCCCTGGGACAGCCACGGGGGCCCAGCATTTT
NA	many	TRBJ2-5	TRBV28	CASSLPLEKGETQYF	TGTGCCAGCAGTTTACCTCTGGAAAAGGGAGAGACCCAGTACTTC
TRBD2	NA	TRBJ2-2	TRBV28	CASSSSRTSGRAGFRELFF	TGTGCCAGCAGTTCCTCTCGGACTAGCGGGAGGGCCGGTTTTCGGGAGCTGTTTTTT
NA	many	TRBJ2-5	TRBV12-3/TRBV12-4	CASSPQRRFETQYF	TGTGCCAGCAGTCCTCAGCGTAGATTTGAGACCCAGTACTTC
NA	few	TRBJ1-3	TRBV20-1	CSASISRGFSGNTIYF	TGCAGTGCTAGTATTTCAAGGGGCTTCTCTGGAAACACCATATATTTT
NA	many	TRBJ2-3	TRBV2	CASRGVSTDTQYF	TGTGCCAGCAGAGGGGTTTCGACAGATACGCAGTATTTT
NA	many	TRBJ1-4	TRBV29-1	CSVGVGSEKLFF	TGCAGCGTGGGGGTGGGGAGTGAAAAACTGTTTTTT
NA	NA	TRBJ2-1	TRBV6-2/TRBV6-3	CASSLGGTEQFF	TGTGCCAGCAGTTTGGGGGGAACTGAGCAGTTCTTC
TRBD1	NA	TRBJ1-5	TRBV19	CASKGQGAQPQHF	TGTGCCAGTAAGGGACAGGGGGCTCAGCCCCAGCATTTT
TRBD1	NA	TRBJ1-2	TRBV30	CAWSLGRQGGYGYTF	TGTGCCTGGAGCCTGGGAAGACAGGGCGGCTATGGCTACACCTTC
NA	NA	TRBJ2-6	TRBV28	CASRPVRSGANVLTF	TGTGCCAGCAGGCCGGTTAGGTCTGGGGCCAACGTCCTGACTTTC
TRBD2	NA	TRBJ2-1	TRBV5-1	CASSVGLAGGTHEQFF	TGCGCCAGCAGCGTGGGACTAGCGGGAGGGACCCATGAGCAGTTCTTC
NA	NA	TRBJ2-7	TRBV18	CASSRDQSSKQYF	TGTGCCAGCTCGAGGGACCAGAGTTCCAAGCAGTACTTC
TRBD2	many	TRBJ2-3	TRBV2	CASTRRTSGRTDTQYF	TGTGCCAGCACCCGAAGGACTAGCGGGAGAACAGATACGCAGTATTTT
TRBD2	few	TRBJ2-3	TRBV27	CASSLPGLAGVTDTQYF	TGTGCCAGCAGTTTACCGGGACTAGCGGGAGTGACAGATACGCAGTATTTT
NA	many	TRBJ1-2	TRBV12-3/TRBV12-4	CASSLGHNYGYTF	TGTGCCAGCAGTTTAGGTCATAACTATGGCTACACCTTC
TRBD1	many	TRBJ1-1	TRBV20-1	CSARDTGAMNTEAFF	TGCAGTGCTAGAGATACAGGGGCCATGAACACTGAAGCTTTCTTT
NA	few	TRBJ2-7	TRBV7-9	CASSLSAVLPYEQYF	TGTGCCAGCAGCTTATCCGCGGTTTTACCCTACGAGCAGTACTTC
TRBD2	NA	TRBJ2-3	TRBV5-4	CASSSSGRFEDTQYF	TGTGCCAGCAGCTCTAGCGGGAGGTTTGAAGATACGCAGTATTTT